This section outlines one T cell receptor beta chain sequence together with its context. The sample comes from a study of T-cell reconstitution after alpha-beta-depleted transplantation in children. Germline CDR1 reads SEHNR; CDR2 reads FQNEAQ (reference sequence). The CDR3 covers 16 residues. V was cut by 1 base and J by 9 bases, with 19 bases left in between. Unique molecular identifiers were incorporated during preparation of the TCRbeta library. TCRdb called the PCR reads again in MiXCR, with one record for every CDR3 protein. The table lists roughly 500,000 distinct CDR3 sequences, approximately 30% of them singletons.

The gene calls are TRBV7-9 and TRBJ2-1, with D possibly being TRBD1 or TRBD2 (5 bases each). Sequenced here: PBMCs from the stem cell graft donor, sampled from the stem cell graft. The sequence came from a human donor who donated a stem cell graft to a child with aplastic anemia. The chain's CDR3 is CASSLVRVGVRGEQFF. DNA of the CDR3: TGTGCCAGCAGCTTAGTTCGGGTGGGAGTTAGGGGTGAGCAGTTCTTC.